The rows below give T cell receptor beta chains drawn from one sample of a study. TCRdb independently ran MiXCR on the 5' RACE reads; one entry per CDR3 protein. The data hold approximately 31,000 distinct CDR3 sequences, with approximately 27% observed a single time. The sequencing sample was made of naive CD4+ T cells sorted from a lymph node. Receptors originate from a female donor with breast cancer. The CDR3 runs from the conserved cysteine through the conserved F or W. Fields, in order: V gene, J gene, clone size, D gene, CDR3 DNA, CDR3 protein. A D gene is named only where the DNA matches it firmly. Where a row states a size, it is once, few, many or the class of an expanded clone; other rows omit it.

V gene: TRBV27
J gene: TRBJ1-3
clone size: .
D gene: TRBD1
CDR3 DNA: TGTGCCAGCAGCCACAGGGGTGGTGGAAACACCATATATTTT
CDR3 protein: CASSHRGGGNTIYF

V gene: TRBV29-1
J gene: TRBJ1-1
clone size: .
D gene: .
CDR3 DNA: TGCAGCGTTGACAGCCTTGATAACACTGAAGCTTTCTTT
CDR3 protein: CSVDSLDNTEAFF

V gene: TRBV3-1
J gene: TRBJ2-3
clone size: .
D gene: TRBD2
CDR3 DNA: TGTGCCAGCAGCCAGGGTGCGGGGGACCAGGATACGCAGTATTTT
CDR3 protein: CASSQGAGDQDTQYF

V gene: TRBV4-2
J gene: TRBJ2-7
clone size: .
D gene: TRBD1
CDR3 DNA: TGTGCCAGCAGCCGAGGGACAGGGGAGAGCTACGAGCGGTACTTC
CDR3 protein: CASSRGTGESYERYF

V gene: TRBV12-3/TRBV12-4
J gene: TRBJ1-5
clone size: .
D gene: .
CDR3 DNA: TGTGCCAGCACCTCTAATCCACTTCAGCCCCAGCATTTT
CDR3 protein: CASTSNPLQPQHF

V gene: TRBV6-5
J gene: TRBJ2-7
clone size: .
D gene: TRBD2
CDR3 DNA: TGTGCCAGCAGTTACTCCCCGGGACTAGCGGCTAAGGCATACGAGCAGTACTTC
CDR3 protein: CASSYSPGLAAKAYEQYF

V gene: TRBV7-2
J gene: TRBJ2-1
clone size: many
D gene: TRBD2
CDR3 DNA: TGTGCCAGCAGCCTTGGACTAGCGGGAAACAATGAGCAGTTCTTC
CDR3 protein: CASSLGLAGNNEQFF

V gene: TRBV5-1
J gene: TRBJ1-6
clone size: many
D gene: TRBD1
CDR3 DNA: TGCGCCAGCAGCTTGGCCCCGGGACAGGCAGGCTCACCCCTCCACTTT
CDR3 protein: CASSLAPGQAGSPLHF

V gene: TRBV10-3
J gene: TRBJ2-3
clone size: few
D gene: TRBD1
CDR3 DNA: TGTGCCATCAGTGAGTCTCTCCCGGGACAGGGGGCCTTCCATACGCAGTATTTT
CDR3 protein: CAISESLPGQGAFHTQYF

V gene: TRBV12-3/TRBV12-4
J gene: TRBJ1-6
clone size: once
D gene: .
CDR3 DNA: TGTGCCAGCAGTGATTCACCCCTCCACTTT
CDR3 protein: CASSDSPLHF

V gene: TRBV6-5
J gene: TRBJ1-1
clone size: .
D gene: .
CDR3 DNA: TGTGCCAGCGATAAGGGTAACACTGAAGCTTTCTTT
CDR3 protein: CASDKGNTEAFF

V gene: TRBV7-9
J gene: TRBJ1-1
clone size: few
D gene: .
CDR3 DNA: TGTGCCAGCAGTTCCGCGGCTGCGGGGGCTGAAGCTTTCTTT
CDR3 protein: CASSSAAAGAEAFF

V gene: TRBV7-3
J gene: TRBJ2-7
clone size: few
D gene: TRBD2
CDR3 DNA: TGTGCCAGCAGCTCGCAAGGACTAGCAATCAATGTGCGGTACTTC
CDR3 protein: CASSSQGLAINVRYF

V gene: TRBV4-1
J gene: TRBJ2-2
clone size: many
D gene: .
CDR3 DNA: TGCGCCAGCAGCCAAGCCCCCCGGGGGAACACCGGGGAGCTGTTTTTT
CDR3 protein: CASSQAPRGNTGELFF

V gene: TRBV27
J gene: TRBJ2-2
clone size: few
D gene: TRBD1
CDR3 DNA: TGTGCCAGCAGTCTTAACACAGGGGCCCCCGGGGAGCTGTTTTTT
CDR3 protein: CASSLNTGAPGELFF

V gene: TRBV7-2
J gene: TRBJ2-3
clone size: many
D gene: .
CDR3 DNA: TGTGCCAGCAGCTTAGTGGCGGGGACGCAGTATTTT
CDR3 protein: CASSLVAGTQYF

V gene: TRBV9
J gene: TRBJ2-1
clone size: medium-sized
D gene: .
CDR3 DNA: TGTGCCAGCAGCGTAGGTGTGGAGCAGTTCTTC
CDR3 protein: CASSVGVEQFF

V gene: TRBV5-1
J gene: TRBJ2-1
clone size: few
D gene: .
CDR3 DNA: TGCGCCAGCAGAGTCGGGGCCACCGGAGGGGGGGGTGAGCAGTTCTTC
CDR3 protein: CASRVGATGGGGEQFF

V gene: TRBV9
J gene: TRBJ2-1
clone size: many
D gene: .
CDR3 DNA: TGTGCCAGCAGCGTGGGGCTCCAGTTCTCCTACAATGAGCAGTTCTTC
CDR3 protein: CASSVGLQFSYNEQFF

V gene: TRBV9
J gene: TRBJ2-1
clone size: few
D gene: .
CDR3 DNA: TGTGCCAGCGGCGTGAGGCTAACCGACTCCTACAATGAGCAGTTCTTC
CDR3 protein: CASGVRLTDSYNEQFF

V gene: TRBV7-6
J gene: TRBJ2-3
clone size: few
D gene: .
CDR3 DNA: TGTGCCAGCAGCTTAGTGGGGGCTTGGACAGATACGCAGTATTTT
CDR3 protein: CASSLVGAWTDTQYF

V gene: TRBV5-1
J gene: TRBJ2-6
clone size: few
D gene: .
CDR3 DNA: TGCGCCAGCAGCGTGCGACAGGCTAACTCTGGGGCCAACGTCCTGACTTTC
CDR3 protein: CASSVRQANSGANVLTF

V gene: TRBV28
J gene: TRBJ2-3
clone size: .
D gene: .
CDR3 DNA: TGTGCCAGCAGTTTATCTCCTAGCTCGCAGTATTTT
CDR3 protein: CASSLSPSSQYF

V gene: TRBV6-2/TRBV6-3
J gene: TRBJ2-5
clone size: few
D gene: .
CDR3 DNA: TGTGCCACCTGGACAACGCAAGAGACCCAGTACTTC
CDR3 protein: CATWTTQETQYF

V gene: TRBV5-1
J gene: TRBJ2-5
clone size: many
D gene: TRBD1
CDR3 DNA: TGCGCCAGCAGCAGGACAGGGGCGGGCCAAGAGACCCAGTACTTC
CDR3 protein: CASSRTGAGQETQYF

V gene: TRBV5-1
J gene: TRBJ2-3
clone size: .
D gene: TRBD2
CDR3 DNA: TGCGCCAGCAGCCCCGGGAGGTGGGGCACCGATACGCAGTATTTT
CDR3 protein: CASSPGRWGTDTQYF

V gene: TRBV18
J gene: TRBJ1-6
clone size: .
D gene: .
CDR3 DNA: TGTGCCAGCTCATCCCTACGGGGTTGGGATAATTCACCCCTCCACTTT
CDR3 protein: CASSSLRGWDNSPLHF

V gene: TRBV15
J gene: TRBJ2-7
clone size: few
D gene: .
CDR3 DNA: TGTGCCACCAGCAGAGGGGTGGGCCCACCCTCCTTTCCCACCGACGGGTACTTC
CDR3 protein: CATSRGVGPPSFPTDGYF

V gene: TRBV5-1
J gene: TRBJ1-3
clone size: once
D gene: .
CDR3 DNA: TGCGCCGGCAGCCCGAGCGGACAGACTGGAAACACCATATATTTT
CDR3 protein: CAGSPSGQTGNTIYF

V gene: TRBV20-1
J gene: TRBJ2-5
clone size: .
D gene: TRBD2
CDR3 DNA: TGCAGTGCTAGGACTCCACTAGCGGGAGGGGAGACCCAGTACTTC
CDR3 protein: CSARTPLAGGETQYF

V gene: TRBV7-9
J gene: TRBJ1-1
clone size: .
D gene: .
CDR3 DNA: TGTGCCAGCAGCTCACTAGCAGAGCGGGGTGTTGAAGCTTTCTTT
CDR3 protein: CASSSLAERGVEAFF

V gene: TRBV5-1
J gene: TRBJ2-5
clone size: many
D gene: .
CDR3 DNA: TGCGCCAGCAGCTTGGGTGGCGGGGAAGAGACCCAGTACTTC
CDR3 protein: CASSLGGGEETQYF

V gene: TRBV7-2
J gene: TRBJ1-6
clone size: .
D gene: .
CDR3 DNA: TGTGCCAGCAGCCGAGGGAGTGCGGTTAATTCACCCCTCCACTTT
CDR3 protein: CASSRGSAVNSPLHF

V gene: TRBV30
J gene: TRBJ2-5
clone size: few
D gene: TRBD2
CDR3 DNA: TGTGCCTGGAGTGGGCTAGCGGGCCAAGAGACCCAGTACTTC
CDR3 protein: CAWSGLAGQETQYF

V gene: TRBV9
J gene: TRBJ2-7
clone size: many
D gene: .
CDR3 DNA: TGTGCCAGCAGCGTAGGAGGAAACCAATACGAGCAGTACTTC
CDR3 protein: CASSVGGNQYEQYF

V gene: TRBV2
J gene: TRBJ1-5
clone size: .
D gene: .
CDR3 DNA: TGTGCCAGCCGGGACACCTATAGCAATCAGCCCCAGCATTTT
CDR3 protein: CASRDTYSNQPQHF

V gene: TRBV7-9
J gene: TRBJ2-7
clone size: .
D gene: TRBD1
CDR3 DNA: TGTGCCAGCAGCAACCGGGACAGGGGGGAGGAGCAGTACTTC
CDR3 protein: CASSNRDRGEEQYF

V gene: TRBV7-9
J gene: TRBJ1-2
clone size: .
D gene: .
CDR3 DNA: TGTGCCAGCAGCGAGGAGGGGCGAGGCTGCACCTTC
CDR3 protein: CASSEEGRGCTF

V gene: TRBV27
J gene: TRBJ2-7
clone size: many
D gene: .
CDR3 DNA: TGTGCCAGCAAGGCGACTCCCTACGAGCAGTACTTC
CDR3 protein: CASKATPYEQYF

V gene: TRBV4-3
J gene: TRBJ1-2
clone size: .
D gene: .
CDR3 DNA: TGCGCCAGCAGCCAAGAAGTCCAGGAAGGAGGCTACACCTTC
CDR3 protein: CASSQEVQEGGYTF

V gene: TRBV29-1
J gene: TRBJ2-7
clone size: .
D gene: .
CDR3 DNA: TGCAGCGTTGCAGGGGCACGGGAGCAGTACTTC
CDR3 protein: CSVAGAREQYF

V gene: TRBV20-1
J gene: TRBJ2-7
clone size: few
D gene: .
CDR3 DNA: TGCAGTGCCGAGAGGGAGATCCGCTCCTACGAGCAGTACTTC
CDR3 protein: CSAEREIRSYEQYF

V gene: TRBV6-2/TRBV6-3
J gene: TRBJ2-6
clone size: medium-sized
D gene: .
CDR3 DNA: TGTGCCAGCAGAAATTCTGGGGCCAACGTCCTGACTTTC
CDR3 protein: CASRNSGANVLTF

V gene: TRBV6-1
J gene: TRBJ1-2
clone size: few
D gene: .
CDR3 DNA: TGTGCCAGCAGTGAAAAAGGACAGTTGTTCTATGGCTACACCTTC
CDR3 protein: CASSEKGQLFYGYTF

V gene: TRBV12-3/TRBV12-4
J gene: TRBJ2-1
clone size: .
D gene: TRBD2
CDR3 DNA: TGTGCCAGCAGACCGGGACTAAAATCCTACAATGAGCAGTTCTTC
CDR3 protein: CASRPGLKSYNEQFF

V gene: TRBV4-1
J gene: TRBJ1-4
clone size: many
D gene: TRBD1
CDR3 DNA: TGCGCCAGCAGCCAAGTAAGACAGGGGGATGAAAAACTGTTTTTT
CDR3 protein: CASSQVRQGDEKLFF